Below, 21 T cell receptor beta chains from the same sample are listed, as sequenced in a study of CD8 T cells in Susac syndrome. After extraction with the RNeasy kit, about 0.5 to 1 ug of the RNA was reverse transcribed using random hexamers. TCRdb re-analysed the immunoSEQ multiplex PCR reads in MiXCR, keeping a single row per CDR3 protein. The sample has approximately 120,000 distinct CDR3 sequences, 92% seen once. The sample comprised CD8+ T cells from PBMCs. Receptors were obtained from a human donor in good health.

The rearrangement uses TRBV4-3 and TRBJ2-3, with TRBD2 identical over 9 bases. The CDR3 sequence is 17 residues long. Germline loops: CDR1 LGHNA, CDR2 YSLEER. The V and J ends lost 0 bases and 3 bases, in that order; junction bases with no gene match: 7. In DNA form, the CDR3 reads TGCGCCAGCAGCCAAGATCGATTGACTAGCGGTACAGATACGCAGTATTTT. This codes for CASSQDRLTSGTDTQYF.

The J gene is TRBJ2-2, the V gene TRBV29-1; D uncertain. CDR3 length equals 14 residues. Trimming left V 2 bases short and J 5 bases short, with 12 bases between. The germline V gene encodes CDR1 SQVTM and CDR2 ANQGSEA. CDR3 sequence (DNA): TGCAGCGTTGAAATGGGGATTTCGACCGGGGAGCTGTTTTTT. Its translation is CSVEMGISTGELFF.

The chain carries TRBV20-1 and TRBJ2-7, with D possibly called TRBD1 or TRBD2 (5 bases each). V was cut by 6 bases and J by 7 bases, with 22 bases left in between. Germline V gene data show CDR1 as DFQATT and CDR2 as SNEGSKA (reference sequence). The CDR3 runs to 14 residues. CDR3 nucleotide sequence: TGCAGTGCCCCGTCGGTGAGGGTCTGGGGGGAGCAGTACTTC. This gives the protein CSAPSVRVWGEQYF.

This chain links TRBV7-9 with TRBJ2-2; TRBD2 agrees at 8 bases. V was clipped by 7 bases and J by 6 bases; unmatched bases: 10. CDR1 and CDR2 from the germline V gene are SEHNR and FQNEAQ (reference sequence). The CDR3 extends over 15 amino acids. CDR3 nucleotides: TGTGCCAGCATCTCCGACAGCGGGAGCGCCGGGGAGCTGTTTTTT. This sequence encodes CASISDSGSAGELFF.

V usage is TRBV29-1 and J usage is TRBJ1-2, with TRBD1 matching over 9 bases. Germline V gene data show CDR1 as SQVTM and CDR2 as ANQGSEA. CDR3 length: 13 amino acids. The ends lost 6 bases at V and 7 bases at J; junction bases unmatched: 9. The CDR3 DNA reads as TGCAGCGTCGCCCGGGACAGGGCGGGTGGCTACACCTTC. Its protein product is CSVARDRAGGYTF.

V and J are TRBV2 and TRBJ2-7; TRBD1 aligns across 8 bases. The ends lost 6 bases at V and 6 bases at J; junction bases unmatched: 1. CDR1 and CDR2 (germline): SNHLY, FYNNEI. The CDR3 totals 11 residues. The CDR3 region has the DNA TGTGCCAGCAGGGACAGGGCCGAGCAGTACTTC. This sequence encodes CASRDRAEQYF.

V and J are TRBV25-1 and TRBJ2-7; D is unresolved. The CDR3 contains 13 residues. Looked up from germline, CDR1 is MGHDK and CDR2 is SYGVNS. Trimming pared 2 bases from V and 0 bases from J, leaving 5 bases between. The chain's CDR3 is CASSEPNSYEQYF. In nucleotides, the CDR3 is TGTGCCAGCAGTGAACCCAACTCCTACGAGCAGTACTTC.

The rearrangement joins TRBV5-5 to TRBJ1-1, with 9 nucleotides matching TRBD1. J lost 0 bases, V lost 4 bases, and 19 bases had no gene match. Germline V gene data show CDR1 as SGHKS and CDR2 as YYEKEE (reference sequence). CDR3 length equals 20 residues. The CDR3 coding sequence is TGTGCCAGCAGCGCTTACAGGGGGCGGAGGGGCACCCACATGAACACTGAAGCTTTCTTT. As protein: CASSAYRGRRGTHMNTEAFF.

The gene calls are TRBV28 and TRBJ1-1; possible D gene TRBD1, 5 bases. This CDR3 has 13 amino acids. CDR1 and CDR2 (germline): MDHEN, SYDVKM. The V and J ends lost 4 bases and 8 bases respectively, with 14 bases between them. This CDR3 is CASSWNQGLEAFF. The CDR3 DNA reads TGTGCCAGCAGTTGGAACCAGGGCTTGGAAGCTTTCTTT.

The chain's CDR3 is CASSAQGANSGNTIYF. CDR3 coding DNA: TGTGCCAGCAGCGCCCAGGGCGCAAACTCTGGAAACACCATATATTTT. This chain joins TRBV9 and TRBJ1-3; possibly TRBD1 for D (5 bases). Germline V gives CDR1 SGDLS, CDR2 YYNGEE. The CDR3 contains 16 residues. V was shortened by 3 bases and J by 0 bases, with 13 bases between the two germline ends.

The rearrangement links TRBV20-1 to TRBJ2-1; 8 bases line up with TRBD2. The CDR3 consists of 13 residues. After removal of 4 bases from V and 7 bases from J, the junction contained 6 bases not matched to a gene. From germline, CDR1 is DFQATT and CDR2 SNEGSKA (reference sequence). The CDR3 DNA reads as TGCAGTGCTATCACAGGGACTAGGAATGAGCAGTTCTTC. It specifies CSAITGTRNEQFF.

The chain carries TRBV19 and TRBJ1-5; D is unresolved. V was cut by 0 bases and J by 7 bases, with 16 bases left in between. CDR3 length: 16 residues. From germline, CDR1 is LNHDA and CDR2 SQIVND (reference sequence). This chain's CDR3 is CASSIDRLQDGQPQHF. The CDR3 nucleotides are TGTGCCAGTAGTATAGATCGTCTGCAGGATGGGCAGCCCCAGCATTTT.

The chain recombines TRBV27 with TRBJ2-1; D is perhaps TRBD1 (6 bases). Trimming left V 10 bases short and J 2 bases short, with 15 bases between. CDR1 is MNHEY and CDR2 is SMNVEV in the germline V gene (reference sequence). The CDR3 runs to 14 residues. CDR3 in amino acids: CATRPQGAYNEQFF. CDR3 sequence (DNA): TGTGCCACGCGGCCACAGGGAGCCTACAATGAGCAGTTCTTC.

The CDR3 sequence: CASGGTSGNTIYF. In DNA form, the CDR3 reads TGTGCCTCCGGGGGAACCTCTGGAAACACCATATATTTT. The chain couples TRBV30 to TRBJ1-3, with D possibly matching TRBD1 (5 bases). Trimming took 7 bases from V and 0 from J, leaving 10 bases between them. CDR1 is GTSNPN and CDR2 is SVGIG in the germline V gene (reference sequence). The CDR3 consists of 13 residues.

The chain recombines TRBV19 with TRBJ2-5; 7 nucleotides match TRBD1. The CDR3 sequence is 16 residues long. V trimming: 7 bases; J trimming: 1 base; junction bases outside the gene matches: 12. Germline assignment: CDR1 LNHDA and CDR2 SQIVND (reference sequence). CDR3 sequence (DNA): TGTGCCAGTACCATGGGAACGGGACAGACCCAAGAGACCCAGTACTTC. Protein: CASTMGTGQTQETQYF.

The chain has TRBV7-3 and TRBJ1-3; 7 nucleotides match TRBD1. Germline values: CDR1 SGHTA, CDR2 FQGTGA. V was pared by 4 bases and J by 3 bases, with 6 bases of the junction left unmatched. This CDR3 region has 15 residues. CDR3 coding DNA: TGTGCCAGCAGCTCCCATGGACAGGTTGGAAACACCATATATTTT. It encodes CASSSHGQVGNTIYF.

V gene TRBV6-2 or TRBV6-3 combines with J gene TRBJ2-6; 7 nucleotides agree with TRBD1. The length of the CDR3 is 19 residues. Trimming cost V 5 bases and J 0 bases; bases outside gene matches: 13. Germline V gene data show CDR1 as MNHEY and CDR2 as SVGEGT. CDR3 DNA sequence: TGTGCCAGCAGTCTTCTCGGGACAGCAGCCCACTCTGGGGCCAACGTCCTGACTTTC. It translates to CASSLLGTAAHSGANVLTF.

The chain carries TRBV7-9 and TRBJ1-2; unclear D gene. The CDR3 consists of 16 residues. V dropped 2 bases and J dropped 6 bases, with 19 bases sitting between them. Germline CDR1 reads SEHNR; CDR2 reads FQNEAQ (reference sequence). CDR3 protein: CASSLQQIEGHDGYTF. The CDR3 bases are TGTGCCAGCAGCTTACAACAGATCGAAGGGCACGATGGCTACACCTTC.

This clonotype has only one observation. The V call is TRBV6-2 or TRBV6-3, the J call TRBJ2-1; 7 nucleotides align to TRBD2. The V and J ends lost 4 bases and 5 bases, in that order; junction bases with no gene match: 11. Germline CDR1 and CDR2: MNHEY and SVGEGT. The CDR3 sequence is 16 residues long. CDR3 nucleotides: TGTGCCAGCAGTTCGTGGGGCGGGAGCCTGAACAATGAGCAGTTCTTC. This codes for CASSSWGGSLNNEQFF.

This chain connects TRBV7-2 to TRBJ2-3; 11 bases line up with TRBD1. Germline loops: CDR1 SGHTA, CDR2 FQGNSA. The J segment lost 0 bases and the V segment lost 2 bases, leaving 1 base of the junction unmatched. The CDR3 is made up of 16 amino acids. The CDR3 here is CASSLRDRGSTDTQYF. The CDR3 DNA reads TGTGCCAGCAGCTTAAGGGACAGGGGGAGCACAGATACGCAGTATTTT.

CDR3 sequence reads: CASSPKGGFASTDTQYF. In nucleotides, the CDR3 is TGTGCCAGCTCACCAAAAGGAGGGTTTGCTAGCACAGATACGCAGTATTTT. The genes are TRBV18 and TRBJ2-3; possible D gene TRBD2, 6 bases. V lost 2 bases to trimming and J lost 0 bases, with 15 bases between them. Looked up from germline, CDR1 is KGHSH and CDR2 is LQKENI. The CDR3 consists of 17 residues.